This T cell receptor (beta chain) was obtained from a study of monozygotic twins with inflammatory bowel disease. CDR3 length: 11 residues. Germline CDR1 is DFQATT and CDR2 is SNEGSKA (reference sequence). To note about this clonotype: The antigen is not known.

Notes on the study in general: Neither one strong signal nor one clonotype associated with IBD was supported. Clonotypes shared with others were fewer in IBD patients than in healthy twins, especially with disease activity.

Eight reactions per sample, run separately, yielded cDNA. The UMIs carried a 6-nucleotide sample barcode, and they were added by template switching. Following a re-call of the 5' RACE reads, TCRdb has one entry per CDR3 protein and lacks DNA. In all, the sample yields tens of thousands of distinct CDR3 sequences. The TCR comes from a human donor with ulcerative colitis or Crohn's disease, or a healthy co-twin of an affected twin (not recorded which). Material: blood. The V and J genes are TRBV20-1 and TRBJ1-1. CDR3 sequence: CSAQFGAEAFF.